Shown below are 3 T cell receptor beta chains from a single sample sequenced in a study of CD8+CD57+ T cells in acquired aplastic anemia. TCR beta VDJ and CDR3 profiles were obtained from a genomic DNA template. TCRdb itself ran the reads through MiXCR, one entry per CDR3 protein. This table holds about 190,000 distinct CDR3 sequences, 54% found once. Sequencing input: sorted CD4+, CD8+, or CD8+CD57+ T cells (not recorded which) from PBMCs. Source of these receptors: a human donor in good health, serving as a control.

In regard to this clonotype: The junction departs from germline at one end; a sequencing error may be responsible. The chain is built from TRBV18 and TRBJ1-1; possibly TRBD1 for D (6 bases). This CDR3 contains 15 residues. Germline lookup yields CDR1 KGHSH and CDR2 LQKENI. In DNA, the CDR3 is TGTGCCAGCCCACCCCCGGCGGGGGCACGGACTGAAGCTTTCTTT. Its translation: CASPPPAGARTEAFF.

The chain recombines TRBV2 with TRBJ2-7; 12 nucleotides align to TRBD2. Trimming took 6 bases from V and 7 from J; bases not matched to a gene: 10. The germline gives CDR1 SNHLY, CDR2 FYNNEI. CDR3 size: 15 residues. The CDR3 sequence is CASSSPTSGGSEQYF. As DNA, the CDR3 is TGTGCCAGCAGCTCTCCGACTAGCGGGGGCTCGGAGCAGTACTTC. The whole variable domain, remainder taken from reference TRBV2 and TRBJ2-7, is EPEVTQTPSHQVTQMGQEVILRCVPISNHLYFYWYRQILGQKVEFLVSFYNNEISEKSEIFDDQFSVERPDGSNFTLKIRSTKLEDSAMYFCASSSPTSGGSEQYFGPGTRLTVT.

The chain employs TRBV20-1 and TRBJ2-3; perhaps TRBD2 as D (5 bases). Germline loops: CDR1 DFQATT, CDR2 SNEGSKA (reference sequence). The length of the CDR3 is 13 residues. The CDR3 nucleotides read TGCAGCTTGAGGGCCATTAGCACAGATACGCAGTATTTT. Its translation is CSLRAISTDTQYF.